This TCR beta chain emerged from a study of cytomegalovirus exposure and HLA in healthy donors. General study points: In all likelihood, a cluster of highly shared sequence variants was a sequencing artifact.

This PCR relied on a set of 60 Vbeta primers and 13 Jbeta primers. The data were produced by immunoSEQ multiplex PCR, yet TCRdb's version contains in-frame clones alone and is incomplete. The data contain about 130,000 clones, approximately 81% of them singletons. The CDR3 runs to 16 residues. CDR1 is MRHNA, CDR2 SNTAGT, per germline. V lost 3 bases and J lost 1; bases outside the gene matches: 7. In its sample, this clone was seen a few times. Its specificity is unknown. This rearrangement joins TRBV6-4 to TRBJ2-3; TRBD1 aligns across 7 bases. The clonotype originates from a man aged 18 to 35 in good health and CMV-seropositive. Sequenced: PBMCs. CDR3 bases: TGTGCCAGCAGTGAATTTAGGACAGGCCGCACAGATACGCAGTATTTT. This translates into CASSEFRTGRTDTQYF.